This T cell receptor (beta chain) is drawn from a study of shared T cell receptors in the human thymus. Here immunoSEQ multiplex PCR was the method, and the copy in TCRdb shows in-frame clones only, minus some. The sample yields 700,000 to 750,000 clones, 70% to 90% seen once. Trimming took off 2 bases at V and 2 bases at J, with 19 bases between the two ends. The CDR3 loop spans 18 amino acids. Germline V CDR1 and CDR2: SGHTA, FQGTGA. Another study also made use of these data, one on human thymus T cells. That study adds: Thymic tissue was derived from resections collected during corrective heart surgery. Thymic as well as blood repertoires seemed to favor certain V and J genes unevenly. Unrelated people showed highly overlapping thymic repertoires, related research reported.

The sequencing input was thymocytes. The source of this sequence is a girl under three years old with a congenital heart defect. The chain joins TRBV7-3 to TRBJ2-1, with D perhaps TRBD2 (5 bases). In nucleotides, the CDR3 is TGTGCCAGCAGCTTAGTCGGCGGACTGAAAATTACCTACAATGAGCAGTTCTTC. Translated: CASSLVGGLKITYNEQFF.